This T cell receptor beta chain was profiled in a study of CD4 T cells in relation to SARS-CoV-2 and coronaviruses. On the study more broadly: ViraFEST: approximately 10-day antigen culture of PBMCs, then TCR beta CDR3 sequencing.

Findings of the study overall: No crossreactivity against non-spike viral proteins was tested here.

Fewer than 130,000 naive or memory CD4+ cells were cultured with CEF peptides for around eleven days. Comment on this clone: Its specificity is not known.

The CDR3 runs to 14 residues. The germline CDR1 and CDR2 sequences are MNHEY and SMNVEV (reference sequence). Trimming removed 6 bases from V and 7 bases from J; junction bases left unmatched: 9. Here immunoSEQ multiplex PCR was the method, and the copy in TCRdb shows in-frame clones only, minus some. Altogether tens of thousands of clones are present, about 80% being singletons, with the ten largest covering 2.8%. The sequencing sample was made of memory CD4+ T cells from PBMCs, cultured in vitro. The origin of this receptor is an adult with COVID-19. This sequence joins TRBV27 and TRBJ1-2, with 9 nucleotides matching TRBD1. CDR3 coding DNA: TGTGCCAGCAGAACCACAGGGGGCGAAGGTGGCTACACCTTC. Translation: CASRTTGGEGGYTF.